This is a list of T cell receptor beta chains from one sample in a study of T cells in Graves' hyperthyroidism and ophthalmopathy. TCRdb redid the calling of the multiplex PCR reads with MiXCR, one entry per CDR3 protein. The table lists some 510,000 distinct CDR3 sequences, approximately 44% of them singletons. Sequenced: peripheral blood or thyroid tissue (not recorded which). These receptors were collected from a woman between 18 and 29 years old with Graves' hyperthyroidism. Both conserved end residues are part of each CDR3. D genes are given only for firm matches. Not all rows give a size; the values are once, few, many and, for expanded clones, a class.

TRBV2	few	NA	TRBJ2-7	CASKPRGGTSSSYEQYF	TGTGCCAGCAAACCACGGGGTGGGACTTCTAGCTCCTACGAGCAGTACTTC
TRBV27	NA	NA	TRBJ2-7	CASRRGGGRDYEQYF	TGTGCCAGCAGGAGGGGGGGCGGACGGGACTACGAGCAGTACTTC
TRBV25-1	NA	TRBD1	TRBJ1-2	CASSKGQGLFYGYTF	TGTGCCAGCAGTAAAGGACAGGGGCTCTTCTATGGCTACACCTTC
TRBV7-2	NA	NA	TRBJ1-2	CASSPVKGRDYGYTF	TGTGCCAGCAGCCCCGTGAAGGGGAGGGACTATGGCTACACCTTC
TRBV7-2	once	NA	TRBJ2-5	CASDKTAETQYF	TGTGCCAGCGATAAAACCGCAGAGACCCAGTACTTC
TRBV7-7	NA	NA	TRBJ2-5	CASSHGLGGRYQETQYF	TGTGCTAGCAGCCACGGCTTGGGCGGGCGGTACCAAGAGACCCAGTACTTC
TRBV2	NA	NA	TRBJ1-6	CASSQVEQGYNSPLHF	TGCGCCAGCAGCCAAGTAGAACAGGGATATAATTCACCCCTCCACTTT
TRBV24-1	NA	NA	TRBJ1-2	CATSDLAGPANGYTF	TGTGCCACCAGTGATCTAGCGGGACCTGCGAATGGCTACACCTTC
TRBV10-3	NA	NA	TRBJ1-1	CAISEVSGTEAFF	TGTGCCATCAGTGAGGTTTCAGGGACTGAAGCTTTCTTT
TRBV2	NA	NA	TRBJ1-2	CARSARTMTRDISGYTF	TGTGCCAGGAGTGCTAGGACAATGACCCGGGACATATCAGGCTACACCTTC
TRBV7-2	few	NA	TRBJ2-5	CASNPRTVAETQYF	TGTGCCAGCAACCCCCGGACAGTTGCGGAGACCCAGTACTTC
TRBV11-3	NA	NA	TRBJ1-2	CASSAGNFNYGYTF	TGTGCCAGCAGCGCCGGAAATTTTAACTATGGCTACACCTTC
TRBV7-3	few	TRBD1	TRBJ2-7	CASAGDSSYEQYF	TGTGCCAGCGCAGGGGACAGCTCCTACGAGCAGTACTTC
TRBV6-2/TRBV6-3	NA	TRBD1	TRBJ1-2	CASSNLPGQGSYTF	TGTGCCAGCAGTAACCTACCGGGACAGGGATCCTACACCTTC
TRBV7-3	NA	TRBD1	TRBJ1-2	CASSSGQGIDGYTF	TGTGCCAGCAGCTCGGGACAGGGGATAGATGGCTACACCTTC
TRBV19	NA	TRBD1	TRBJ2-7	CASSIGTELYEQYF	TGTGCCAGTAGTATCGGGACAGAGTTGTACGAGCAGTACTTC
TRBV2	NA	NA	TRBJ2-7	CASSPRSGVSYEQYF	TGTGCCAGCAGTCCCCGCTCCGGAGTCTCCTACGAGCAGTACTTC
TRBV15	NA	TRBD2	TRBJ2-7	CATSREDSGSYEQYF	TGTGCCACCAGCAGAGAGGATAGCGGGAGTTACGAGCAGTACTTC
TRBV10-2	NA	TRBD1	TRBJ1-6	CASSESTGPPNSPLHF	TGCGCCAGCAGTGAGTCGACAGGGCCACCGAATTCACCCCTCCACTTT
TRBV11-2	NA	NA	TRBJ2-7	CASSFIGSTLYEQYF	TGTGCCAGCAGCTTCATCGGGAGTACGTTATACGAGCAGTACTTC
TRBV2	NA	NA	TRBJ2-1	CATSDHGTLGNEQFF	TGTGCCACCAGTGACCACGGGACCCTCGGGAATGAGCAGTTCTTC
TRBV20-1	NA	TRBD2	TRBJ2-7	CSARDAGASYEQYF	TGCAGTGCTAGGGACGCGGGAGCCTCCTACGAGCAGTACTTC
TRBV29-1	NA	TRBD1	TRBJ2-5	CSVTGDGETQYF	TGCAGCGTTACAGGGGATGGGGAGACCCAGTACTTC
TRBV29-1	many	NA	TRBJ2-7	CSVVRAGTYEQYF	TGCAGCGTTGTCAGGGCCGGGACCTACGAGCAGTACTTC
TRBV5-1	few	NA	TRBJ1-1	CASSLVRRDTEAFF	TGCGCCAGCAGCTTGGTTCGCCGGGACACTGAAGCTTTCTTT
TRBV7-8	few	TRBD2	TRBJ2-7	CASSFSGGLYEQYF	TGTGCCAGCAGCTTTAGCGGGGGCCTCTACGAGCAGTACTTC
TRBV12-3/TRBV12-4	NA	NA	TRBJ2-5	CAGSEGETQYF	TGTGCCGGCAGCGAGGGGGAGACCCAGTACTTC
TRBV9	NA	NA	TRBJ1-5	CASSFNRVSNQPQHF	TGTGCCAGCAGCTTCAACAGGGTCTCCAATCAGCCCCAGCATTTT